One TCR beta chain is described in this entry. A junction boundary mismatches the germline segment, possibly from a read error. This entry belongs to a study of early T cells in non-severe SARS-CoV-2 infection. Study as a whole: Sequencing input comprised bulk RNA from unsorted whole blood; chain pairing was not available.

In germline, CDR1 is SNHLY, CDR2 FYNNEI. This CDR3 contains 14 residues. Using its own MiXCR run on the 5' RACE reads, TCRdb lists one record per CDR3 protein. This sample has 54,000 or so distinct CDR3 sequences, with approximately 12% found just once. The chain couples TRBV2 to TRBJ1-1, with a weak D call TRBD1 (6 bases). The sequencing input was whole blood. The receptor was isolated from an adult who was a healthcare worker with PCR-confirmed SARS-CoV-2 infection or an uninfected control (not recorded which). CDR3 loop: CASSGTSGAGEVFF. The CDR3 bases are TGTGCCAGCAGCGGGACTTCAGGGGCGGGTGAAGTTTTCTTT.